This entry features one T cell receptor (beta chain) sequence. The antigen is not known. Authors' data handling: After removing out-of-frame reads, millions of distinct TCRbeta sequences remained. Libraries were prepared by immunoSEQ multiplex PCR; TCRdb keeps only in-frame clonotypes and omits some of them. V, J and clone size reflect that table, while D and trimming were determined from the DNA. Of tens of thousands of clones in the sample, roughly three quarters were seen once. This CDR3 is built from 14 residues. V was cut by 5 bases and J by 7 bases, with 15 bases left in between. The germline gives CDR1 MNHEY, CDR2 SMNVEV (reference sequence). These data are taken from a study of memory CD4+ T cells and cytomegalovirus serostatus. Study-wide findings and caveats: Suggested: most of the CMV-linked TCR signature lies in CD4+ memory cells.

Single viable CD3+CD4+CD8-CD45RO+ cells were sorted as the memory CD4+ T cells. Serum IgG to CMV pp150, pp28, p38 and p52 defined serostatus. Sequencing used memory CD4+ T cells from blood. This sequence was found in an adult in good health and CMV-seronegative. The chain couples TRBV27 to TRBJ1-5; D is uncertain. CDR3 in amino acids: CASSMDPKWQPQHF. The CDR3 coding sequence is TGTGCCAGCAGTATGGACCCTAAGTGGCAGCCCCAGCATTTT.